This T cell receptor beta chain comes out of a study of T-cell memory formation after mild COVID-19. TCRdb re-called the 5' RACE reads through MiXCR, storing one row per CDR3 protein. This table has under 450,000 distinct CDR3 sequences, 23% appearing once. Study observations and caveats: CD4+ contracting clones lay mainly in CM and EM, CD8+ ones in EMRA. Contracting clones from day 15 to 85 had balanced CD4/CD8; later expanders favoured CD4+. The finding that pre-infection memory included some responding clones suggested that cross-reactive memory joined.

For this clonotype: Its antigen is undetermined. An end of the junction does not agree with germline; a read error may underlie this.

The V gene's germline CDR1 is LGHNA and CDR2 YNFKEQ. The CDR3 is 14 amino acids. The rearrangement uses TRBV4-2 and TRBJ2-1; D is tentatively TRBD1 or TRBD2 (5 bases each). The TCR originated in an adult woman who had mild COVID-19 (a few samples of this study predate the infection). Cell type and time point are not known. Sequencing was carried out using PBMCs or a T cell subset sorted from them (not recorded which). The CDR3 nucleotides read TGTGCCAGCAGCCAAGATCGGGACCCTATTTATAGGGTCTTC. This encodes CASSQDRDPIYRVF.